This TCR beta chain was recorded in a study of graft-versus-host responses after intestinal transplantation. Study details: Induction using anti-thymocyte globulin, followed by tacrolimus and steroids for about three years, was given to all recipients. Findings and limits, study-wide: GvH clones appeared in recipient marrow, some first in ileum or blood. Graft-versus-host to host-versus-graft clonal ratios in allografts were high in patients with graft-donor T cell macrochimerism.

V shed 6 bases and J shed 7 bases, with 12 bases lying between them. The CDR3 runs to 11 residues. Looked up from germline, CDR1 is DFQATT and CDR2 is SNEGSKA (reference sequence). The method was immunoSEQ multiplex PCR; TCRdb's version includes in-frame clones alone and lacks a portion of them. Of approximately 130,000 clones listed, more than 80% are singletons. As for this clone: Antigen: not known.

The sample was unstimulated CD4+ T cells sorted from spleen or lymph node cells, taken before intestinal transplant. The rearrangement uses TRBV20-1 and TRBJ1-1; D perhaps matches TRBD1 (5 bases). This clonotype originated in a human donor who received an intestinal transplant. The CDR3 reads CSALGTFEAFF. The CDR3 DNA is TGCAGTGCCCTGGGGACCTTTGAAGCTTTCTTT.